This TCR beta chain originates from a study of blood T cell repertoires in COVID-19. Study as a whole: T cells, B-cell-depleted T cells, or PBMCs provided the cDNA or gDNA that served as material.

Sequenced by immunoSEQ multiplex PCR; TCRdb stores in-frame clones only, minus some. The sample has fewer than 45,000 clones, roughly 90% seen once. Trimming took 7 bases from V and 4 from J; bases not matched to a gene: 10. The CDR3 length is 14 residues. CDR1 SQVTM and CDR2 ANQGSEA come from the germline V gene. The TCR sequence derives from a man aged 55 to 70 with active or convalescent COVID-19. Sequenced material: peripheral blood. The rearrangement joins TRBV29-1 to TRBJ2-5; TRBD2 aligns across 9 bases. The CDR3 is CSAQGLANRETQYF. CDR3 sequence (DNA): TGCAGCGCCCAGGGACTAGCTAATCGAGAGACCCAGTACTTC.